A selection of T cell receptor beta chains follows, all from one sample in a study of blood T cells in healthy people across ages. TCRdb reprocessed the 5' RACE reads via MiXCR and lists one record per CDR3 protein. Here the sample spans roughly 1.6 million distinct CDR3 sequences, roughly 30% being singletons. The sequenced sample was blood. These receptors were collected from a woman aged 25 to 39 in good health. Both conserved end residues are part of each CDR3. D genes are given only for firm matches. Clone size, where shown, is once, few, many, or a class for clones that have expanded.

TRBJ1-2	TRBV9	-	-	TGTGCCAGCAGCGTAGTGGACGCGACTTATGGCTACACCTTC	CASSVVDATYGYTF
TRBJ2-2	TRBV15	many	TRBD1	TGTGCCACCAGAGCTACTCCACAGGGGACCGGGGAGCTGTTTTTT	CATRATPQGTGELFF
TRBJ2-7	TRBV6-1	-	-	TGTGCCAGCAGTGAATTGACGCGGTACTTC	CASSELTRYF
TRBJ2-1	TRBV27	-	-	TGTGCCAGCAGAATAGGGGGGTCCTACAATGAGCAGTTCTTC	CASRIGGSYNEQFF
TRBJ1-2	TRBV13	few	TRBD1	TGTGCCAGCAGCCCGGACAGGGGGGCTGGGTCTTTTGGCTACACCTTC	CASSPDRGAGSFGYTF
TRBJ2-7	TRBV7-4	few	-	TGTGCCAGCAGCTTAGAGGTAGGGGTACAGGGAGGGTCCTACGAGCAGTACTTC	CASSLEVGVQGGSYEQYF
TRBJ2-1	TRBV3-1	few	TRBD2	TGTGCCAGCAGCCGGAAGGCGCGGGGGATCTACAATGAGCAGTTCTTC	CASSRKARGIYNEQFF
TRBJ2-7	TRBV6-1	-	-	TGTGCCAGCAGTGAAGCTCGAGGGACTCGTTTCTACGAGCAGTACTTC	CASSEARGTRFYEQYF
TRBJ2-7	TRBV11-2	many	TRBD1	TGTGCCAGCAGCTTAGACCCGACAGGGCGCTCCTACGAGCAGTACTTC	CASSLDPTGRSYEQYF
TRBJ2-3	TRBV20-1	-	-	TGCAGTGCTAGGGTCCTTGAGGAAACAGATACGCAGTATTTT	CSARVLEETDTQYF
TRBJ1-2	TRBV12-3/TRBV12-4	-	-	TGTGCCAGCAGTTTTTTTCAGGGGTACTATGGCTACACCTTC	CASSFFQGYYGYTF